This T cell receptor (beta chain) was identified in a study of read filtering for tumor transcriptome and immune sequencing. Across the whole study: Revised staging placed eight or nine patients in R-ISS I, 15 to 20 in II, more than five in III. Study-wide findings and caveats: RNA-seq captured clonotypes less deeply and reliably than IR-seq.

From roughly 0.4 ug of RNA, a library with molecular barcoded alpha/delta and beta/gamma adaptors was made. One entry per CDR3 protein, called by TCRdb with MiXCR from the reads. The table has roughly 68,000 distinct CDR3 sequences, about 15% seen once. A few counts support this clonotype. Its matching antigen is unknown. CDR3 length: 13 amino acids. The germline CDR1 and CDR2 sequences are KGHDR and SFDVKD. V gave up 3 bases and J gave up 6 bases, with 7 bases separating them. The receptor's source is a donor over 35 with multiple myeloma. The chain has TRBV24-1 and TRBJ2-2, with unresolved D. Specimen: a population of CD138-negative cells sorted from bone marrow. The CDR3 DNA sequence: TGTGCCACCAGTGATCCTAGGTCCGGGGAGCTGTTTTTT. This gives the protein CATSDPRSGELFF.